This T cell receptor beta chain was sequenced in a study of cytomegalovirus exposure and HLA in healthy donors. Measured with immunoSEQ multiplex PCR; TCRdb has only the in-frame clones, and not every one. The sample contains 71,000 or so clones, 94% of which appear only once. These donors were members of the 120-subject validation cohort, a group separate from the roughly 670-subject first cohort. On this clone: Its cognate antigen is unknown.

The CDR3 consists of 17 residues. Germline CDR1 and CDR2: LGHNA and YSLEER. V lost 0 bases and J lost 10; bases outside the gene matches: 14. Regarding the study as a whole: In vitro experiments confirmed that three CMV-associated chains were specific for CMV antigens. Published work reported that the classifier diagnosed cytomegalovirus status with high specificity and sensitivity. Researchers catalogued about 150 TCR beta chains as cytomegalovirus-associated.

The specimen was PBMCs. The genes are TRBV4-3 and TRBJ2-1, with TRBD2 matching over 8 bases. The sequence was obtained from a woman aged 18-29 years in good health and CMV-seronegative. CDR3 coding DNA: TGCGCCAGCAGCCAAGATCGAGGACTAGCACCCCCCCGGGAGCAGTTCTTC. Translating gives CASSQDRGLAPPREQFF.